The 17 T cell receptor beta chains below all came from one sample that was sequenced in a study of T cell repertoires in cytomegalovirus infection. The antigens for these receptors are not known. TCRdb re-called the reads through MiXCR, storing one row per CDR3 protein. Of some 500,000 distinct CDR3 sequences in the sample, 40% were seen once. This specimen was cultured PBMCs, taken from culture after CMV antigen stimulation. The source of these receptors is a human donor in good health (CMV status not recorded). Some clones in this sample may be carry-over from other donors' samples.

This chain uses TRBV20-1 with TRBJ2-7; D unresolved. Germline values: CDR1 DFQATT, CDR2 SNEGSKA (reference sequence). V lost 0 bases and J 1 base, leaving 10 bases between the germline ends. This CDR3 region has 14 residues. The CDR3 is CSARDKVRSYEQYF. In DNA form, the CDR3 reads TGCAGTGCTAGAGATAAGGTTAGATCCTACGAGCAGTACTTC.

V is TRBV7-2 and J is TRBJ2-5; tentative D call: TRBD2 (5 bases). Looked up from germline, CDR1 is SGHTA and CDR2 is FQGNSA. The CDR3 runs 14 residues. V shed 3 bases and J shed 3 bases, with 11 bases lying between them. Here the CDR3 reads CASSFQKGEETQYF. The CDR3, as DNA: TGTGCCAGCAGCTTCCAGAAGGGAGAAGAGACCCAGTACTTC. The entire variable domain, with the rest obtained from reference TRBV7-2 and TRBJ2-5, is as follows: GAGVSQSPSNKVTEKGKDVELRCDPISGHTALYWYRQSLGQGLEFLIYFQGNSAPDKSGLPSDRFSAERTGGSVSTLTIQRTQQEDSAVYLCASSFQKGEETQYFGPGTRLLVL.

This chain links TRBV5-4 with TRBJ2-1; 9 positions match TRBD1. V gave up 3 bases and J gave up 12 bases; unmatched junction bases: 19. Germline V CDR1 and CDR2: SGHNT, YYREEE (reference sequence). There are 17 residues in the CDR3. This CDR3 reads CASSSASGQGIGLRQFF. CDR3 sequence (DNA): TGTGCCAGCAGCTCCGCATCCGGACAGGGGATAGGTCTGAGGCAGTTCTTC.

The chain carries TRBV7-9 and TRBJ2-3; possibly TRBD2 for D (6 bases). The CDR3 loop spans 16 amino acids. Trimming pared 5 bases from V and 8 bases from J, leaving 23 bases between. Germline values: CDR1 SEHNR, CDR2 FQNEAQ (reference sequence). DNA for the CDR3: TGTGCCAGCAGCCAGGGCGTGGAGGGTTTGGTTGCTACGCAGTATTTT. The encoded protein is CASSQGVEGLVATQYF.

This chain connects TRBV7-9 to TRBJ2-1; the D is unclear. Deletions cut 2 bases from V and 7 bases from J, with 12 bases between. Per germline, CDR1 SEHNR and CDR2 FQNEAQ (reference sequence). CDR3 size: 14 residues. The CDR3: CASSLWGTLNEQFF. The DNA for the CDR3 is TGTGCCAGCAGCTTATGGGGTACCCTTAATGAGCAGTTCTTC.

The J gene is TRBJ2-5, the V gene TRBV7-8; 7 bases are shared with TRBD1. Per germline, CDR1 SGHVS and CDR2 FQNEAQ. V lost 5 bases, J lost 2 bases, and 11 bases stayed unmatched. The length of the CDR3 is 16 residues. In DNA, the CDR3 is TGTGCCAGCAGCCCCGCGGCAGGGGGTACGCAAGAGACCCAGTACTTC. Its translation: CASSPAAGGTQETQYF.

This rearrangement joins TRBV6-1 to TRBJ2-3; no firm D call. Trimming shortened V by 8 bases and J by 0 bases, and 12 bases separated the two germline ends. The germline V gene has CDR1 MNHNS and CDR2 SASEGT. The CDR3 runs 14 residues. This CDR3 reads CASVDTPSTDTQYF. The CDR3 DNA sequence: TGTGCCAGCGTAGACACCCCGAGCACAGATACGCAGTATTTT.

The chain recombines TRBV10-3 with TRBJ2-7, with 9 positions matching TRBD1. CDR3 length: 15 residues. Germline assignment: CDR1 ENHRY and CDR2 SYGVKD. V lost 2 bases and J lost 0; bases outside the gene matches: 2. The CDR3 is CAISEGGQGSYEQYF. In DNA form, the CDR3 reads TGTGCCATCAGTGAGGGGGGACAGGGCTCCTACGAGCAGTACTTC.

DNA for the CDR3: TGTGCCAGCAGTTATGAAGGGTGGACAGGGGGAGACCATACGCAGTATTTT. Its protein is CASSYEGWTGGDHTQYF. This chain links TRBV6-5 with TRBJ2-3; 10 nucleotides align to TRBD1. The CDR3 contains 17 residues. Germline V gives CDR1 MNHEY, CDR2 SVGAGI. Germline trimming cut 3 bases from V and 7 bases from J; bases unmatched to any gene: 13.

V usage is TRBV19 and J usage is TRBJ1-2, with TRBD1 matching over 8 bases. Germline CDR1 LNHDA, CDR2 SQIVND (reference sequence). The CDR3 runs 16 residues. V trimming: 4 bases; J trimming: 0 bases; junction bases outside the gene matches: 7. In nucleotides, the CDR3 is TGTGCCAGTAGTACCGACAGGGGAGTAGCTAACTATGGCTACACCTTC. This sequence encodes CASSTDRGVANYGYTF.

The sample holds many counts of this clonotype. The V call is TRBV7-2, the J call TRBJ2-5; D is unresolved. Trimming pared 5 bases from V and 4 bases from J, leaving 5 bases between. Germline V CDR1 and CDR2: SGHTA, FQGNSA. CDR3 length: 11 residues. The CDR3, as DNA: TGTGCCAGCAGCGAGCTAGAGACCCAGTACTTC. Its translation: CASSELETQYF.

In nucleotides, the CDR3 is TGTGCCAGCAGCCCCTTTGTGGTTCAGGAGACCCAGTACTTC. Translation gives CASSPFVVQETQYF. The chain employs TRBV7-2 and TRBJ2-5, with D unclear. There are 14 residues in the CDR3. Germline CDR1 is SGHTA and CDR2 is FQGNSA. Trimming shortened V by 5 bases and J by 5 bases, and 15 bases separated the two germline ends.

This chain joins TRBV7-6 and TRBJ2-5; D remains unclear. The CDR3 is 16 residues long. Trimming removed 6 bases at V and 4 bases at J, with 21 bases between. Germline CDR1 and CDR2: SGHVS and FNYEAQ. The CDR3 loop is CASSLGPRILRETQYF. The CDR3 nucleotides are TGTGCCAGCAGTCTCGGACCCCGCATACTTAGAGAGACCCAGTACTTC.

The J gene is TRBJ2-7, the V gene TRBV28, with 7 bases aligning to TRBD1. The junction had 13 bases not matched to a gene; V was cut back by 3 bases and J by 2 bases. Germline CDR1 MDHEN, CDR2 SYDVKM. This CDR3 contains 17 residues. The CDR3 DNA follows: TGTGCCAGCAGTTTCTTTCCGCGACAGGGCAGTGCCTACGAGCAGTACTTC. This encodes CASSFFPRQGSAYEQYF.

The chain recombines TRBV6-5 with TRBJ2-7; D gene uncertain. CDR1 and CDR2 from the germline V gene are MNHEY and SVGAGI. The length of the CDR3 is 18 residues. Trimming removed 5 bases at V and 1 base at J, with 24 bases between. CDR3 in DNA: TGTGCCAGCAGTGAGCTCTACTCAGGCTTTACCCCTTCCTACGAGCAGTACTTC. Translation: CASSELYSGFTPSYEQYF.

This rearrangement joins TRBV7-9 to TRBJ1-5; D is unclear. There are 12 residues in the CDR3. Germline V gene data show CDR1 as SEHNR and CDR2 as FQNEAQ (reference sequence). V lost 3 bases and J 5 bases, leaving 5 bases between the germline ends. CDR3 sequence (DNA): TGTGCCAGCAGCTTCAGTGATCAGCCCCAGCATTTT. This codes for CASSFSDQPQHF. Variable domain in full (rest from reference TRBV7-9 and TRBJ1-5): DTGVSQNPRHKITKRGQNVTFRCDPISEHNRLYWYRQTLGQGPEFLTYFQNEAQLEKSRLLSDRFSAERPKGSFSTLEIQRTEQGDSAMYLCASSFSDQPQHFGDGTRLSIL.

A few counts support this clonotype. The chain has TRBV6-1 and TRBJ2-3, with D perhaps assigned TRBD1 or TRBD2 (6 bases each). This CDR3 is built from 15 residues. Germline values: CDR1 MNHNS, CDR2 SASEGT. V was cut by 3 bases and J by 3 bases, with 13 bases left in between. This CDR3 is CASSDRRGVTDTQYF. In nucleotides, the CDR3 is TGTGCCAGCAGTGATAGGAGGGGGGTTACAGATACGCAGTATTTT.